This TCR beta chain was sequenced in a study of shared clonotypes between healthy human individuals (TCRdb year 2020). Some background on the complete study: Two women and three men aged 18 to 49 years were included in the cohort. For each donor, CD4 naive and CD4 memory were each given three plates, CD8 naive was given two plates, and CD8 memory was given one plate. To estimate repertoire size and how much clonotypes are shared between individuals, the study performed deep sequencing of blood TCR repertoires from roughly five healthy adults. Different laboratories and diverse techniques were used to prepare libraries and sequence TCR repertoires, to increase sequencing depth and limit assay-specific biases. Between about 0.8 and 9.5 billion PBMCs per donor were obtained by leukapheresis.

With respect to this clone: The antigen it binds to is not known. No per-base quality is available; no much larger clone lies one base away.

Taken from cysteine to phenylalanine, the CDR3 has 14 residues. The CDR3 DNA has 42 bases and is translated from base 1. Via the germline V gene, CDR1 is MDHEN and CDR2 SYDVKM. The junction shows trimming of 11 bases on V and 0 bases on J, plus 16 bases between the germline ends. Summary of the overall study and its limitations: Sampling was restricted to blood, and TCR repertoires in tissue are likely to differ from TCR repertoires in blood. Larger estimated clonotype richness was generally found for naive subsets than for memory subsets. Rarefaction of sorted-subset datasets indicated incomplete sequencing despite the large sequencing depth. The small number of donors limited the genetic and exposure-history diversity represented. Across a handful of donors, approximately 5% of naive CD4, roughly 3.5% of naive CD8, approximately 2.5% of memory CD4, and over 0.35% of memory CD8 clonotypes were shared. Clonotypes shared by all four sorted-subset donors showed higher generation probabilities than non-shared clonotypes. Based on pairwise subsampling, the degree of clonotype sharing among donors was expected to be affected by sequencing depth.

TCR CDR3 regions were amplified from genomic DNA by multiplex PCR using the deep immunoSEQ assay. Genomic DNA extracted from each cell subset was distributed evenly over all wells of several immunoSEQ 96-well plates, and each plate served as one replicate. For sorted subsets, around 200 ng genomic DNA, equal to 25,000 to 35,000 T cell genomes, was loaded into each replicate PCR. Purified libraries were measured with a Qubit 3.0 fluorometer, size-checked on a Bioanalyzer 2100, and measured again with the KAPA Library Quantification kit. Every immunoSEQ 96-well plate was sequenced on a dedicated single-read 150-cycle Illumina NextSeq 550 flow cell. As for the original processing: Because only junctional sequences without quality scores were contained in the immunoSEQ output, filtering matching that applied to full-length reads could not be performed. Sequences were annotated with PyIR, a Python wrapper for IgBLAST v1.9, and V/J genes and CDR3 were assigned using IMGT germline references. Reads were removed for weak V/J assignments (E-value above 1e-6), missing CDR3, stop codons, out-of-frame junctions, or ambiguous translated residues. V3J clonotypes were defined as sequences sharing the same inferred V gene, J gene, and CDR3 amino acid sequence. Percentage overlap between repertoires was calculated by dividing the number of shared unique clonotypes by the size of the smaller repertoire. Richness of each repertoire was evaluated using RTK rarefaction, the Chao1 estimator, and Recon v2.1 estimates of unobserved clonotypes. Generation probabilities for all TCRbeta clonotypes obtained by the gDNA method from a handful of donors were computed using OLGA. TCRdb limited this immuneACCESS table to in-frame rearrangements with V and J called. A share of clones is missing; checked studies link under half to unresolved V genes, and the rest is unexplained. The D gene and trimming were derived from the DNA, and the V and J assignments and clone size from that table. Here the sample has about 2.2 million clones; about 94% occur a single time. The ten largest account for approximately 1.6% of the sample.

CD8 naive samples consisted of CD45RO-negative cells that were positively selected for CCR7, yielding a CD45RA+CCR7+ population without TemRA cells. Healthy HIV-negative adults with no recently reported acute infections or vaccinations were included as donors. Only Caucasian adults living in Nashville, Tennessee, USA were represented among the donors. Blood was collected by leukapheresis, and PBMCs were isolated by Ficoll-Histopaque density gradient centrifugation and then cryopreserved in liquid nitrogen vapor phase. Purity and quantity of every magnetically sorted T cell population were checked by analytical flow cytometry. Genomic DNA was isolated from each sorted fraction and quantified by UV absorbance on a Nanodrop 2000c.

The chain couples TRBV28 to TRBJ2-5; a tentative D call is TRBD1 (6 bases match). Input material: naive CD8+ T cells from PBMCs. In light of the paper, this sample's cell subset or site label describes: CD45RA+CCR7+. This receptor was taken from a man between 18 and 29 years old in good health. Some clones in this sample may be carry-over from other donors' samples. The bases are TGTGCCGTTCGGGACACGGCTTACCAAGAGACCCAGTACTTC. The encoded protein is CAVRDTAYQETQYF.